This T cell receptor beta chain was observed in a study of blood T cell repertoires in COVID-19. For the study at large: The United States, Italy and Spain were the sources of the acute and convalescent COVID-19 samples. Sources were T cells, B-cell-depleted T cells, or PBMCs; the material itself was cDNA or gDNA.

The CDR3 runs 10 residues. The V gene's germline CDR1 is DFQATT and CDR2 SNEGSKA (reference sequence). V gave up 1 base and J gave up 8 bases, with 5 bases separating them. Repertoires were generated with immunoSEQ multiplex PCR, while TCRdb's copy carries only in-frame clones and drops some. The table lists over 8,500 clones, around four fifths of them singletons, with approximately 30% in the top ten. The sequence derives from a man between 45 and 60 years old with active COVID-19. This chain connects TRBV20-1 to TRBJ1-2, with a tentative D call TRBD1 (5 bases). Specimen: peripheral blood. CDR3 protein: CSARAGGYTF. CDR3 bases: TGCAGTGCTAGAGCAGGGGGCTACACCTTC.